A single sample gave rise to the 15 T cell receptor beta chains below, sequenced in a study of T-cell memory formation after mild COVID-19. TCRdb re-derived calls from the 5' RACE reads in MiXCR, one entry per CDR3 protein. The sample comprises about 270,000 distinct CDR3 sequences, roughly 15% of which are singletons, and roughly 24% rests with the top ten. Input material: PBMCs or a T cell subset sorted from them (not recorded which). The receptors shown here come from a man in his late teens or twenties who had mild COVID-19 (a few samples of this study predate the infection). Cell type and time point are not known.

This clonotype was seen more than once but under ten times. The CDR3 region is CASSQDRRGFTDTQYF. CDR3 DNA: TGCGCCAGCAGCCAAGATCGCCGGGGGTTCACAGATACGCAGTATTTT. This chain uses TRBV4-1 with TRBJ2-3; D is perhaps TRBD2 (6 bases). V shed 0 bases and J shed 2 bases, with 12 bases lying between them. The CDR3 spans 16 residues. Germline CDR1 is MGHRA and CDR2 is YSYEKL.

This clonotype was observed a handful of times. The chain combines TRBV12-5 with TRBJ2-5; D perhaps matches TRBD1 (7 bases). This CDR3 has 13 amino acids. V dropped 6 bases and J dropped 4 bases, with 12 bases sitting between them. Germline values: CDR1 LGHNT, CDR2 FRNRAP. Here the CDR3 reads CASGQGGRETQYF. DNA for the CDR3: TGTGCTAGTGGCCAGGGGGGCCGAGAGACCCAGTACTTC.

This clonotype was counted between two and nine times. The chain has TRBV4-2 and TRBJ2-7, with 10 positions matching TRBD2. Germline V CDR1 and CDR2: LGHNA, YNFKEQ. The V and J ends lost 4 bases and 3 bases, in that order; junction bases with no gene match: 9. CDR3 length equals 16 residues. CDR3 bases: TGTGCCAGCAGCCCACCCCCGCTAGCGGGGGACTACGAGCAGTACTTC. The encoded protein is CASSPPPLAGDYEQYF.

This clonotype has just a few counts. The rearrangement uses TRBV4-1 and TRBJ2-1; either TRBD1 or TRBD2 may supply D (5 bases each). V was cut by 4 bases and J by 0 bases, with 13 bases left in between. This CDR3 region has 16 residues. CDR1 is MGHRA and CDR2 is YSYEKL in the germline V gene. CDR3 in amino acids: CASSPRGTGSYNEQFF. For the CDR3, the DNA is TGCGCCAGCAGCCCCCGGGGAACAGGCTCCTACAATGAGCAGTTCTTC.

The CDR3 region has the DNA TGTGCCAGCAGTTTAAGGGAAGGGAGCACTGAAGCTTTCTTT. Protein sequence: CASSLREGSTEAFF. The V gene is TRBV27, the J gene TRBJ1-1; D not resolved. CDR1 and CDR2 from the germline V gene are MNHEY and SMNVEV (reference sequence). This CDR3 region has 14 residues. The germline V and J ends were trimmed by 2 bases and 4 bases, with 11 bases remaining between them.

Comment on this clonotype: Germline and junction disagree at one end, which may indicate a read error. This chain uses TRBV3-1 with TRBJ1-6; unclear D gene. The length of the CDR3 is 13 residues. CDR1 is LGHDT, CDR2 YNNKEL, per germline (reference sequence). The CDR3 DNA follows: TGTGCCAGCAGCCTAAACTCGAATTCACACCTCCACTTT. It yields the protein CASSLNSNSHLHF.

CDR3 amino acids: CAISGQWEGGTEAFF. As DNA, the CDR3 is TGTGCCATCTCCGGACAGTGGGAAGGGGGCACTGAAGCTTTCTTT. The genes are TRBV10-3 and TRBJ1-1, with D possibly TRBD1 on 6 matching bases. Germline CDR1 reads ENHRY; CDR2 reads SYGVKD. The CDR3 covers 15 residues. V lost 8 bases and J 4 bases, leaving 20 bases between the germline ends.

This clonotype was detected a few times. The chain joins TRBV6-6 to TRBJ2-7; 7 positions agree with TRBD1. The CDR3 contains 14 residues. The V segment lost 4 bases and the J segment 6 bases; nucleotides outside the gene matches: 9. Germline V lookup: CDR1 MNHNY, CDR2 SVGAGI (reference sequence). The CDR3 DNA reads TGTGCCAGCAGTTGGGGGTCCAGGGGGAGCGAGCAGTACTTC. Its protein product is CASSWGSRGSEQYF.

The chain joins TRBV7-2 to TRBJ1-4; possibly TRBD1 for D (5 bases). The germline V gene has CDR1 SGHTA and CDR2 FQGNSA. The CDR3 has 13 amino acids. The V gene lost 6 bases and the J gene lost 8 bases, with 13 bases spanning the gap. For the CDR3, the DNA is TGTGCCAGCAGGGGGGTTGGGCTAGAAAAACTGTTTTTT. Its protein is CASRGVGLEKLFF.

In this sample, this clonotype turned up many times. The chain combines TRBV7-2 with TRBJ2-5, with TRBD2 matching 10 bases. V dropped 4 bases and J dropped 2; count of bases not matched to a gene: 4. This CDR3 spans 15 amino acids. CDR1 and CDR2 from the germline V gene are SGHTA and FQGNSA. The DNA of the CDR3 is TGTGCCAGCAGCTCAACTAGCGGGGTACAAGAGACCCAGTACTTC. This translates into CASSSTSGVQETQYF.

The chain employs TRBV12-3 or TRBV12-4 and TRBJ2-3; D may be TRBD2 (5 bases). This CDR3 is 17 amino acids long. The germline V and J ends were trimmed by 5 bases and 2 bases, with 20 bases remaining between them. Here the CDR3 reads CASSPSGIHSFTDTQYF. In DNA, the CDR3 is TGTGCCAGCAGTCCTTCCGGGATTCACTCCTTCACAGATACGCAGTATTTT.

The chain couples TRBV7-2 to TRBJ2-2; the D is unclear. Between the trimmed V and J ends, which lost 5 bases and 6 bases, there was a span of 10 bases. Per germline, CDR1 SGHTA and CDR2 FQGNSA. The CDR3 is 13 amino acids. CDR3 bases: TGTGCCAGCAGCCTCTACCTAGCCGGGGAGCTGTTTTTT. Its translation: CASSLYLAGELFF.

This clonotype has just a few counts. This chain connects TRBV29-1 to TRBJ2-4; 7 positions agree with TRBD2. Trimming at V came to 7 bases and at J to 1 base, leaving 4 bases not matched to a gene. The CDR3 covers 13 residues. CDR1 SQVTM and CDR2 ANQGSEA come from the germline V gene. The CDR3 sequence: CSALGGAKNIQYF. The CDR3 coding sequence is TGCAGCGCCCTGGGGGGGGCCAAAAACATTCAGTACTTC.

A few counts support this clonotype. This chain connects TRBV11-1 to TRBJ2-3, with 9 bases matching TRBD2. The junction had 13 bases not matched to a gene; V was cut back by 5 bases and J by 4 bases. The length of the CDR3 is 17 residues. The germline V gene has CDR1 SGHAT and CDR2 FQDESV (reference sequence). CDR3 sequence reads: CASSTRTRGGASDTQYF. DNA for the CDR3: TGTGCCAGCAGCACAAGAACTCGCGGGGGGGCCTCAGATACGCAGTATTTT.

The CDR3 bases are TGTGCCAGCAGCTCGATCGGACTAGCGGGGGGTGGAGATACGCAGTATTTT. Translating gives CASSSIGLAGGGDTQYF. V is TRBV7-9 and J is TRBJ2-3; TRBD2 matches at 14 bases. Losses at the gene ends were 4 bases for V and 5 bases for J; bases not matched to a gene: 8. The V gene's germline CDR1 is SEHNR and CDR2 FQNEAQ (reference sequence). The CDR3 has 17 amino acids.